The T cell receptor (beta chain) under discussion was sequenced for a study of graft-versus-host responses after intestinal transplantation. The assay was immunoSEQ multiplex PCR, and TCRdb's table has in-frame clones only and misses some. The sample holds tens of thousands of clones, 91% seen once. About this clone itself: No antigen is known for it.

The CDR3 runs to 15 residues. CDR1 is LNHDA, CDR2 SQIVND, per germline (reference sequence). V dropped 5 bases and J dropped 3; count of bases not matched to a gene: 5. The receptor comes from a human donor who received an intestinal transplant. V usage is TRBV19 and J usage is TRBJ1-5, with 9 bases lining up with TRBD1. Sequencing was performed on unstimulated CD4+ T cells sorted from spleen or lymph node cells, taken before intestinal transplant. The CDR3 here is CASSARDRDNQPQHF. CDR3 DNA: TGTGCCAGTAGTGCCCGGGACAGGGACAATCAGCCCCAGCATTTT. The variable domain in full, with the rest retrieved from reference TRBV19 and TRBJ1-5, is DGGITQSPKYLFRKEGQNVTLSCEQNLNHDAMYWYRQDPGQGLRLIYYSQIVNDFQKGDIAEGYSVSREKKESFPLTVTSAQKNPTAFYLCASSARDRDNQPQHFGDGTRLSIL.